The 13 T cell receptor beta chains listed next were all sequenced from one sample in a study of breast tumors, draining lymph nodes, adjacent tissues. Each CDR3 protein is one row after TCRdb ran MiXCR on the multiplex PCR reads. The profile covers approximately 31,000 distinct CDR3 sequences, with roughly 69% appearing a single time and 18% taken by the ten largest. The sample comprised breast tumor tissue. The source is a female donor with breast cancer. Some clones in this sample may be carry-over from other donors' samples.

In its sample, this clonotype was seen a few times. The chain uses TRBV5-5 and TRBJ2-7; 8 nucleotides line up with TRBD1. V was pared by 5 bases and J by 0 bases, with 7 bases of the junction left unmatched. The germline V gene has CDR1 SGHKS and CDR2 YYEKEE (reference sequence). The CDR3 consists of 15 residues. The CDR3 sequence: CASSAWTGSSYEQYF. The CDR3 DNA reads TGTGCCAGCAGTGCTTGGACAGGGAGCTCCTACGAGCAGTACTTC.

The V call is TRBV7-8, the J call TRBJ2-2; a possible D gene is TRBD2 (6 bases). Germline CDR1 is SGHVS and CDR2 is FQNEAQ. V was clipped by 2 bases and J by 6 bases, with 16 bases between them. This CDR3 is built from 16 residues. The CDR3 loop reads CASSLSPGGSPGELFF. The CDR3 nucleotides are TGTGCCAGCAGCTTAAGTCCCGGGGGAAGTCCCGGGGAGCTGTTTTTT.

A remark on this clonotype: At one of its ends the junction is not consistent with the germline gene, which may arise from a read error. The chain links TRBV7-3 to TRBJ2-2; D may be TRBD1 or TRBD2 (5 bases each). Per germline, CDR1 SGHTA and CDR2 FQGTGA. The length of the CDR3 is 17 residues. CDR3 DNA: TGTGCCAGCAGCCAACCCATCGACAGCCCGAACACCAGGGAGCTGCTTTTT. It yields the protein CASSQPIDSPNTRELLF.

This clonotype was counted many times. The chain uses TRBV16 and TRBJ1-5, with unresolved D. The CDR3 extends over 14 amino acids. CDR1 KGHSY and CDR2 FQNENV come from the germline V gene. V lost 0 bases and J lost 2, with 5 bases in between. CDR3 region: CASSQSPGNQPQHF. The CDR3 coding sequence is TGTGCCAGCAGCCAATCGCCGGGCAATCAGCCCCAGCATTTT.

The V gene is TRBV11-1, the J gene TRBJ2-5; 7 bases match TRBD1. Trimming cost V 6 bases and J 7 bases; bases outside gene matches: 11. In germline, CDR1 is SGHAT, CDR2 FQDESV (reference sequence). The CDR3 is 14 amino acids. For the CDR3, the DNA is TGTGCCAGCAGAACGAACAGGGGAATAGGGACCCAGTACTTC. It is translated as CASRTNRGIGTQYF.

V is TRBV2 and J is TRBJ2-7, with unresolved D. The CDR3 is made up of 11 amino acids. Between the trimmed V and J ends, which lost 1 base and 5 bases, there was a span of 3 bases. Germline V gene data show CDR1 as SNHLY and CDR2 as FYNNEI. CDR3 sequence (DNA): TGTGCCAGCAGTGAAGGAAACGAGCAGTACTTC. Protein: CASSEGNEQYF.

This sequence joins TRBV4-1 and TRBJ1-2; D unclear. With 0 bases removed from V and 5 bases from J, the gap between germline ends came to 16 bases. This CDR3 has 16 residues. Germline CDR1 is MGHRA and CDR2 is YSYEKL. The CDR3, as DNA: TGCGCCAGCAGCCAAGACGAGCTGGACCCCTTTTATGGCTACACCTTC. It translates to CASSQDELDPFYGYTF.

CDR3 sequence reads: CASRGGRNSPLHF. CDR3 DNA: TGTGCCAGCAGGGGGGGGCGGAATTCACCCCTCCACTTT. The genes are TRBV7-9 and TRBJ1-6; possibly TRBD1 for D (6 bases). CDR1 is SEHNR and CDR2 is FQNEAQ in the germline V gene (reference sequence). The CDR3 loop spans 13 amino acids. V was clipped by 6 bases and J by 7 bases, with 10 bases between them.

This clonotype showed up many times. The chain employs TRBV14 and TRBJ1-2; 7 bases fit TRBD1. The CDR3 is made up of 15 amino acids. J lost 6 bases, V lost 2 bases, and 9 bases had no gene match. The germline gives CDR1 SGHDN, CDR2 FVKESK. The CDR3 nucleotides are TGTGCCAGCAGCCAATTCAGGGGGGGCGATCATGGCTACACCTTC. As protein: CASSQFRGGDHGYTF.

This rearrangement joins TRBV5-1 to TRBJ2-7; 9 bases fit TRBD1. This CDR3 is built from 14 residues. J gave up 5 bases and V 4 bases, and 7 bases lay outside the gene matches. Germline V gives CDR1 SGHRS, CDR2 YFSETQ. The CDR3 sequence is CASSEGTGTDEQYF. The CDR3 nucleotides read TGCGCCAGCAGCGAAGGGACAGGGACTGACGAGCAGTACTTC.

This clonotype appeared a few times. This sequence joins TRBV29-1 and TRBJ2-7; no clear D gene. V was pared by 6 bases and J by 3 bases, with 6 bases between. Germline CDR1 is SQVTM and CDR2 is ANQGSEA. The CDR3 length is 10 residues. For the CDR3, the DNA is TGCAGCGTGCTAGGCTACGAGCAGTACTTC. The encoded protein is CSVLGYEQYF.

The chain has TRBV6-2 or TRBV6-3 and TRBJ2-7; D call uncertain. The length of the CDR3 is 11 residues. Trimming took 5 bases from V and 4 from J, leaving 6 bases between them. Germline V lookup: CDR1 MNHEY, CDR2 SVGEGT. CDR3 bases: TGTGCCAGCAGTCAGAGGTACGAGCAGTACTTC. Translation: CASSQRYEQYF.

By its share, this clonotype is medium-sized. V usage is TRBV5-1 and J usage is TRBJ1-5; D may be TRBD1 (6 bases). Germline lookup yields CDR1 SGHRS and CDR2 YFSETQ. This CDR3 comprises 15 residues. Trimming cost V 0 bases and J 3 bases, with 10 bases left between them. CDR3 DNA sequence: TGCGCCAGCAGCTTGGGGGTGGGACACAATCAGCCCCAGCATTTT. It specifies CASSLGVGHNQPQHF.